A single sample is the source of the 2 T cell receptor beta chains below, sequenced in a study of human T cells and chemical hapten exposure. Time point in this sample: pre-sensitization, week 0. Treatment denoted: therapeutic diphenylcyclopropenone sensitization with weekly scalp DPC. MiXCR was run by TCRdb on the RACE reads, yielding one entry per CDR3 protein. The table lists 300,000 to 450,000 distinct CDR3 sequences, 5.5% of them singletons. This sample comprised whole blood, obtained in connection with sensitization to the hapten diphenylcyclopropenone (DPC). These receptors were collected from a young woman with alopecia areata. Some clones in this sample may be carry-over from other donors' samples.

This clonotype has at least ten counts. This chain links TRBV5-6 with TRBJ2-1; 9 positions match TRBD2. J lost 15 bases, V lost 4 bases, and 14 bases had no gene match. In germline, CDR1 is SGHDT, CDR2 YYEEEE. The CDR3 runs to 14 residues. CDR3 bases: TGTGCCAGCAGCCCGGAGGGCGGGGGGGCGAGATTGTTCTTC. Translated, it gives CASSPEGGGARLFF.

This clonotype has at least ten counts. The chain is built from TRBV7-2 and TRBJ2-1, with D possibly matching TRBD2 (7 bases). V was trimmed by 2 bases and J by 6 bases, leaving 11 bases between them. The CDR3 contains 14 residues. Looked up from germline, CDR1 is SGHTA and CDR2 is FQGNSA. This chain's CDR3 is CASSLRGGSNEQFF. CDR3 nucleotides: TGTGCCAGCAGCTTAAGGGGGGGTAGCAATGAGCAGTTCTTC.